This TCR delta chain was found in a study of γδ T cells in repeated Plasmodium falciparum infection. About the study: Over about 600 days, donors received four mosquito-bite P. falciparum NF54 infections. Sampling occurred at baseline, pre-infection for selected infections, and 21 days post-infection. Findings and caveats of the study: In Vdelta2-negative, largely Vdelta1+, gammadelta repertoires, repeated controlled infections appeared to drive clonal selection waves. Malian children's Vdelta2-negative repertoires appeared more expanded and less diverse than Australians'.

Trimming took 0 bases from V and 10 from J, leaving 18 bases between them. From germline, CDR1 is TVYSNPD and CDR2 GDNSRS (reference sequence). This CDR3 comprises 13 residues. Details on this clone: What it binds is unknown. A far larger clone is a single base away, which makes a read error likely. Other nucleotide sequences in the sample specify the same CDR3.

Vgamma9/Vdelta2+ and Vdelta2-negative gammadelta T cells were flow-sorted from PBMC for bulk sequencing. TCRdb reanalysed the multiplex PCR reads via CATT. Of 90,000 to 95,000 delta-chain clones listed, 0.95% to 1% are singletons. The sequence derives from a pool of human donors (malaria-infected and uninfected, not separated). The sequenced sample consisted of gamma-delta T cells from blood. The V call is TRDV3, the J call TRDJ1; possibly TRDD3 for D (5 bases). Here the J gene came from matching the DNA to germline, since TCRdb omits it. This chain's CDR3 is CAFRGTPFGGLIF. The CDR3 DNA reads as TGTGCCTTTAGGGGGACTCCTTTCGGGGGACTCATCTTT.